Sequencing of this T cell receptor (beta chain) was carried out in a study of CD8+ T cells in alopecia areata listed by TCRdb under 2018. About the study as a whole: Skin from C3H/HeJ donors aged roughly 6-13 months with spontaneous alopecia was grafted onto female C3H/HeJ recipients aged roughly 7-10 weeks. To study T cell clonal expansion in alopecia areata, the researchers applied high-throughput TCRbeta sequencing to both the C3H/HeJ mouse model and human patients. Human TCRbeta sequencing covered scalp tissue and sorted CD4+ and CD8+ peripheral blood T cells from patchy and totalis/universalis alopecia areata patients and healthy controls. Scalp clonality was compared across normal scalp (n=4), patchy alopecia areata scalp (n=8), and alopecia totalis/universalis scalp (n=8). RNA came from the PAXgene miRNA kit for fixed scalp, the miRNeasy kit for PBMCs, and the RNeasy kit for mouse skin. immunoSEQ multiplex PCR using 35 Vbeta forward primers and 13 Jbeta reverse primers was used to amplify TCRbeta CDR3 regions. The study at large found these results: Unlike mouse skin, where gammadelta T cells dominate, normal human skin contains resident alphabeta T cells that get sequenced too, which complicates analysis of the scalp TCR repertoire. Compared with normal scalp, lesional scalp, particularly in alopecia totalis/universalis, had higher clonality and more expanded CD8+ clones, which suggests antigenic drive. TCR sequences shared between patients were less clear than in mice, possibly partly because of HLA diversity in the patient population.

Regarding this clone: Which antigen it targets is not known. The receptor originates from a mouse, and its gene names and germline sequences are accordingly murine. The read gets to within 4 residues of the CDR3 end, and the germline J gene fills in the rest.

The library was generated by the immunoSEQ multiplex PCR assay. RNA was extracted from all samples and reverse transcribed into cDNA as template for TCR sequencing. First-strand cDNA was synthesized using SuperScript III with a 2:1 mix of oligo-dT and random hexamers. Amplification bias was assessed with a synthetic immune receptor repertoire, and residual bias was removed computationally. Sequencing of the libraries was done on Illumina HiSeq with 60 bp reads that cover the CDR3, reading from J toward V. Per the source publication's procedure: After raw reads were preprocessed to remove errors, the CDR3 was defined following IMGT conventions as running from the conserved cysteine to phenylalanine. Clonality was computed as 1 minus the Shannon entropy, with the entropy normalized by log2 of the number of productive unique TCRs. Whether scalp clones were CD4 or CD8 was inferred by matching scalp TCRbeta sequences against CD4 and CD8 repertoires sorted from blood. The table was pulled from immuneACCESS by TCRdb, which kept in-frame rearrangements only. Such tables lose some clones; where checked, under half of the loss comes from unresolved V genes, and the rest has no known cause. Clonal size and the V and J genes are those of that table, whereas D and trimming came from the DNA. With 290,000 or so clones recorded, this sample contains no clone counted only once. 0.9% to 1.5% of the sample belongs to the ten largest clones.

Pooled mouse cutaneous lymph node cells were stained for CD4, CD8alpha, NKG2D, NKG2ACE and other markers, then sorted on a BD Influx. Trimming costs V 3 bases and J 0 bases, and their ends lie 9 bases apart. CDR1 LGHNA and CDR2 YNLKQL are derived from the germline V gene (reference sequence). The CDR3, from cysteine to phenylalanine, totals 14 residues. The DNA has 30 bases, all within the CDR3, and is read from base 1. What was sequenced was CD4+ T cells sorted from a lymph node. This receptor was identified in a C3H/HeJ mouse with alopecia areata. The MHC haplotype found in this strain is H2-k. The chain uses TRBV5 and TRBJ2-7; TRBD1 is possibly the D segment (6 matching bases). Partial CDR3 DNA: TGTGCCAGCAGCCACCGGGACACCTCCTAT. This codes for CASSHRDTSY. The entire CDR3 reads CASSHRDTSYEQYF.